These 27 T cell receptor beta chains originate from one sample sequenced in a study of blood T cells in healthy people across ages. Next came a second PCR, run for about 7 to 12 cycles, which used a sample-barcoded 5' primer along with a J-beta primer mix. Using its own MiXCR run on the 5' RACE reads, TCRdb lists one record per CDR3 protein. The sample yields roughly 1,300,000 distinct CDR3 sequences, around 59% seen once. The specimen was blood. The receptor set was obtained from a man younger than 35 in good health.

V usage is TRBV24-1 and J usage is TRBJ2-3, with 8 positions matching TRBD1. This CDR3 contains 15 residues. With 0 bases clipped from V and 4 bases from J, the junction kept 2 bases outside the gene matches. The V gene's germline CDR1 is KGHDR and CDR2 SFDVKD. For the CDR3, the DNA is TGTGCCACCAGTGATTTGCGGACAGGGTCAGATACGCAGTATTTT. Protein product: CATSDLRTGSDTQYF.

As regards this clonotype: A junction end diverges from the germline sequence, so it may reflect a read error. The chain employs TRBV15 and TRBJ2-3, with D possibly being TRBD2 (7 bases). The length of the CDR3 is 16 residues. Looked up from germline, CDR1 is LNHNV and CDR2 is YYDKDF (reference sequence). For the CDR3, the DNA is TGTGTCACCAGCAGAGTCCGAGGCGGGGGCAAAGATACGCAGTATTTT. Protein: CVTSRVRGGGKDTQYF. The whole variable domain, remainder taken from reference TRBV15 and TRBJ2-3, is DAMVIQNPRYQVTQFGKPVTLSCSQTLNHNVMYWYQQKSSQAPKLLFHYYDKDFNNEADTPDNFQSRRPNTSFCFLDIRSPGLGDTAMYLCVTSRVRGGGKDTQYFGPGTRLTVL.

The chain has TRBV20-1 and TRBJ2-1; D ambiguous. Trimming cost V 4 bases and J 4 bases, with 17 bases left between them. CDR1 DFQATT and CDR2 SNEGSKA come from the germline V gene (reference sequence). The CDR3 sequence is 15 residues long. This chain's CDR3 is CSATPRSVGYNEQFF. In nucleotides, the CDR3 is TGCAGTGCTACCCCGAGGAGTGTGGGTTACAATGAGCAGTTCTTC.

V gene TRBV6-4 combines with J gene TRBJ2-1; TRBD2 aligns across 10 bases. There are 16 residues in the CDR3. Germline V gene sequence: CDR1 MRHNA, CDR2 SNTAGT. V gave up 4 bases and J gave up 0 bases; unmatched junction bases: 3. The CDR3, as DNA: TGTGCCAGCAGTGTCTCTAGCGGGAGCTCCTACAATGAGCAGTTCTTC. It is translated as CASSVSSGSSYNEQFF.

The chain combines TRBV29-1 with TRBJ2-1; perhaps TRBD2 as D (5 bases). CDR3 size: 14 residues. The V end was cut by 3 bases, the J end by 1 base, with 10 bases between. Germline lookup yields CDR1 SQVTM and CDR2 ANQGSEA. The CDR3 DNA reads as TGCAGCGTTGAGAGGGCAGGATCCTACAATGAGCAGTTCTTC. Its protein product is CSVERAGSYNEQFF.

The chain uses TRBV29-1 and TRBJ2-5, with 8 bases matching TRBD2. The germline V gene encodes CDR1 SQVTM and CDR2 ANQGSEA. The CDR3 extends over 14 amino acids. The CDR3 nucleotides are TGCACCCAGGGGCCAGCGGGGGCCAGGAATGAGCAGTACTTC. This gives the protein CTQGPAGARNEQYF.

The chain links TRBV20-1 to TRBJ2-5; possibly TRBD1 for D (5 bases). V shed 4 bases and J shed 9 bases, with 15 bases lying between them. Germline lookup yields CDR1 DFQATT and CDR2 SNEGSKA (reference sequence). The CDR3 loop spans 12 amino acids. Written as DNA, the CDR3 is TGCAGTGCTACCGTTAGGGGTAATCCCCAGTACTTC. This translates into CSATVRGNPQYF.

This clonotype was counted many times. The chain couples TRBV20-1 to TRBJ2-3; D is ambiguous. This CDR3 contains 11 residues. Germline-derived CDR1 and CDR2 are DFQATT and SNEGSKA (reference sequence). V was trimmed by 3 bases and J by 3 bases, leaving 4 bases between them. The CDR3 sequence: CSARGTDTQYF. CDR3 DNA sequence: TGCAGTGCTAGGGGGACAGATACGCAGTATTTT.

This clonotype came up a few times. The genes are TRBV5-1 and TRBJ2-3; 11 bases fit TRBD2. The trim removed 4 bases at V and 6 bases at J, leaving 10 bases unmatched. Germline loops: CDR1 SGHRS, CDR2 YFSETQ. The CDR3 is 16 residues long. The CDR3 DNA reads TGCGCCAGCAGCCCGGGACTAGCGGCTCTGGGGGATACGCAGTATTTT. Translated, it gives CASSPGLAALGDTQYF.

The chain has TRBV5-1 and TRBJ1-5; D is perhaps TRBD1 (5 bases). Germline assignment: CDR1 SGHRS and CDR2 YFSETQ. This CDR3 has 15 residues. V lost 0 bases, J lost 6 bases, and 13 bases lay in between. CDR3 sequence (DNA): TGCGCCAGCAGCTTGGGGCCGGTCAGGGCTCAGCCCCAGCATTTT. This gives the protein CASSLGPVRAQPQHF. Variable domain in full (rest from reference TRBV5-1 and TRBJ1-5): KAGVTQTPRYLIKTRGQQVTLSCSPISGHRSVSWYQQTPGQGLQFLFEYFSETQRNKGNFPGRFSGRQFSNSRSEMNVSTLELGDSALYLCASSLGPVRAQPQHFGDGTRLSIL.

The chain uses TRBV12-3 or TRBV12-4 and TRBJ1-1, with D possibly being TRBD1 (5 bases). V was cut by 6 bases and J by 4 bases, with 12 bases left in between. The length of the CDR3 is 13 residues. The CDR3 sequence: CASRPRGRTEAFF. CDR3 nucleotide sequence: TGTGCCAGCAGGCCCCGGGGACGCACTGAAGCTTTCTTT.

The chain has TRBV14 and TRBJ1-2; 7 nucleotides align to TRBD1. Germline V lookup: CDR1 SGHDN, CDR2 FVKESK. The CDR3 runs 15 residues. The trim removed 4 bases at V and 2 bases at J, leaving 7 bases unmatched. CDR3 sequence reads: CASSPTPTGNYGYTF. The CDR3, as DNA: TGTGCCAGCAGCCCAACCCCGACAGGGAACTATGGCTACACCTTC.

This clonotype was recorded a few times. This chain links TRBV4-3 with TRBJ1-2; TRBD1 aligns across 11 bases. The CDR3 runs to 14 residues. Per germline, CDR1 LGHNA and CDR2 YSLEER. Trimming at V came to 2 bases and at J to 6 bases, leaving 2 bases not matched to a gene. The CDR3 region has the DNA TGCGCCAGCAGCCAACCGGGACAGGGGGATGGCTACACCTTC. Protein sequence: CASSQPGQGDGYTF.

The sample holds one count of this clonotype. The CDR3 DNA is TGTGCCAGCAGCTCAAGGTTGGCTTATTCACCCCTCCACTTT. This codes for CASSSRLAYSPLHF. The V gene is TRBV7-9, the J gene TRBJ1-6; unclear D gene. This CDR3 has 14 amino acids. Germline CDR1 reads SEHNR; CDR2 reads FQNEAQ (reference sequence). With 4 bases removed from V and 8 bases from J, the gap between germline ends came to 12 bases.

The chain joins TRBV24-1 to TRBJ2-4, with unresolved D. The J call is uncertain, as TRBJ2-7 better fits the DNA end. This CDR3 comprises 13 residues. CDR1 and CDR2 (germline): KGHDR, SFDVKD. In DNA form, the CDR3 reads TGTGCCACCAGTGGCCGAGGACCCTCCGAGCAGTACTTC. Protein sequence: CATSGRGPSEQYF.

The chain uses TRBV6-1 and TRBJ1-4, with 9 positions matching TRBD1. V lost 6 bases to trimming and J lost 8 bases; unmatched junction nucleotides: 10. The germline V gene has CDR1 MNHNS and CDR2 SASEGT. The CDR3 totals 15 residues. In DNA, the CDR3 is TGTGCCAGCAGACCTCCGGGACAGGGACGGGAAAAACTGTTTTTT. Amino acid sequence: CASRPPGQGREKLFF.

The chain combines TRBV20-1 with TRBJ2-5; D is uncertain. The CDR3 has 11 amino acids. V was trimmed by 7 bases and J by 1 base, leaving 7 bases between them. Germline V gene lookup returns CDR1 DFQATT and CDR2 SNEGSKA (reference sequence). Here the CDR3 reads CSVLIQETQYF. For the CDR3, the DNA is TGCAGTGTCTTAATCCAAGAGACCCAGTACTTC.

The rearrangement links TRBV12-5 to TRBJ1-1; TRBD1 might be the D (5 bases). From germline, CDR1 is LGHNT and CDR2 FRNRAP. This CDR3 has 13 amino acids. The germline V and J ends were trimmed by 7 bases and 2 bases, with 11 bases remaining between them. In DNA form, the CDR3 reads TGTGCTAGTGACAGACAGACCAACACTGAAGCTTTCTTT. Translating it yields CASDRQTNTEAFF. The full variable domain, rest sourced from reference TRBV12-5 and TRBJ1-1, is DARVTQTPRHKVTEMGQEVTMRCQPILGHNTVFWYRQTMMQGLELLAYFRNRAPLDDSGMPKDRFSAEMPDATLATLKIQPSEPRDSAVYFCASDRQTNTEAFFGQGTRLTVV.

The chain couples TRBV29-1 to TRBJ1-2, with D perhaps TRBD1 (6 bases). The CDR3 length is 12 residues. Per the germline V gene, CDR1 is SQVTM and CDR2 is ANQGSEA. The V end lost 7 bases, the J end lost 5 bases, and 14 bases lay between the germline ends. The CDR3 region has the DNA TGCAGCGGCAAACAGGGAGGGTATGGCTACACCTTC. Translation gives CSGKQGGYGYTF.

This clonotype was recorded once. The V gene is TRBV27, the J gene TRBJ1-1; D remains ambiguous. The CDR3 is 15 amino acids. Germline V gives CDR1 MNHEY, CDR2 SMNVEV (reference sequence). Trimming pared 1 base from V and 0 bases from J, leaving 9 bases between. The DNA for the CDR3 is TGTGCCAGCAGTTTATTAGGATCCATGAACACTGAAGCTTTCTTT. Protein sequence: CASSLLGSMNTEAFF.

A few counts support this clonotype. V gene TRBV11-2 combines with J gene TRBJ2-1; D gene unclear. Germline V lookup: CDR1 SGHAT, CDR2 FQNNGV. Trimming left V 5 bases short and J 5 bases short, with 13 bases between. This CDR3 spans 14 amino acids. CDR3 protein: CASSPLFGDNEQFF. CDR3 nucleotide sequence: TGTGCCAGCAGCCCCTTATTTGGGGACAATGAGCAGTTCTTC.

The chain joins TRBV20-1 to TRBJ2-5, with D possibly TRBD2 on 5 matching bases. The CDR3 is 15 residues long. V lost 6 bases and J 1 base, leaving 18 bases between the germline ends. Germline values: CDR1 DFQATT, CDR2 SNEGSKA (reference sequence). CDR3 coding DNA: TGCAGTGCCAGTTGGGCAGAGGGTATCCAAGAGACCCAGTACTTC. The encoded protein is CSASWAEGIQETQYF.

The rearrangement uses TRBV6-1 and TRBJ1-4; perhaps TRBD1 as D (6 bases). Germline CDR1 and CDR2: MNHNS and SASEGT. The CDR3 has 15 amino acids. The ends were cut back, 3 bases at V and 3 bases at J, with 11 bases in the middle. The CDR3 DNA follows: TGTGCCAGCAGTGATTGGACAGAATCTAATGAAAAACTGTTTTTT. This codes for CASSDWTESNEKLFF.

The chain couples TRBV29-1 to TRBJ2-7; D is unresolved. The V and J ends lost 6 bases and 3 bases respectively, with 12 bases between them. Germline V gives CDR1 SQVTM, CDR2 ANQGSEA. The CDR3 is 12 residues long. The CDR3 bases are TGCAGCGTACTGAACTCCCACTACGAGCAGTACTTC. Protein: CSVLNSHYEQYF.

The rearrangement joins TRBV7-2 to TRBJ1-1, with D maybe TRBD1 (5 bases). This CDR3 region has 12 residues. Trimming removed 1 base at V and 7 bases at J, with 7 bases between. Germline assignment: CDR1 SGHTA and CDR2 FQGNSA. CDR3 in DNA: TGTGCCAGCAGCTTAGTACAGGTTGAAGCTTTCTTT. Translation: CASSLVQVEAFF. The full variable domain, its missing parts supplied by reference TRBV7-2 and TRBJ1-1, is GAGVSQSPSNKVTEKGKDVELRCDPISGHTALYWYRQSLGQGLEFLIYFQGNSAPDKSGLPSDRFSAERTGGSVSTLTIQRTQQEDSAVYLCASSLVQVEAFFGQGTRLTVV.

Comments on this clonotype: The junction shows a germline mismatch at one end, possibly a read error. The V and J genes are TRBV7-7 and TRBJ2-3, with 7 nucleotides matching TRBD1. CDR3 length: 15 residues. Germline values: CDR1 SSHAT, CDR2 FNYEAQ (reference sequence). The CDR3 loop is CASSREGRGIDTQYF. CDR3 DNA: TGTGCTAGCAGCCGCGAGGGCAGGGGGATAGATACGCAGTATTTT.

This sequence joins TRBV6-5 and TRBJ1-1; no reliable D call. Trimming shortened V by 5 bases and J by 4 bases, and 11 bases separated the two germline ends. Germline assignment: CDR1 MNHEY and CDR2 SVGAGI. The CDR3 runs 13 residues. The CDR3 DNA is TGTGCCAGCAGTACCAGTGTGAGCACTGAAGCTTTCTTT. The encoded protein is CASSTSVSTEAFF.